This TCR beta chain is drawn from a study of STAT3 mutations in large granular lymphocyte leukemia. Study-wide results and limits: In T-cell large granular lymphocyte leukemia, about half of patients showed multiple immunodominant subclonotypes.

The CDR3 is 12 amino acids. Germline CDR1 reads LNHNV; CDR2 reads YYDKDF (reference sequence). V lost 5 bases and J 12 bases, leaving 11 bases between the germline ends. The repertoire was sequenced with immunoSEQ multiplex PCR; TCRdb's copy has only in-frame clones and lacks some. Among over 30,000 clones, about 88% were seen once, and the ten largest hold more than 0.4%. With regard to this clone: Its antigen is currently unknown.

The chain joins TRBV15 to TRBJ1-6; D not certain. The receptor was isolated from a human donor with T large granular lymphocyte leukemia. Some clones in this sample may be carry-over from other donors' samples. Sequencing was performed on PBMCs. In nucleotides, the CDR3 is TGTGCCACCAGCCAGAGCGCCGGACCCCTCCACTTT. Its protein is CATSQSAGPLHF. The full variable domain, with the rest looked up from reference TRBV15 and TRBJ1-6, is DAMVIQNPRYQVTQFGKPVTLSCSQTLNHNVMYWYQQKSSQAPKLLFHYYDKDFNNEADTPDNFQSRRPNTSFCFLDIRSPGLGDTAMYLCATSQSAGPLHFGNGTRLTVT.